This T cell receptor (beta chain) was sequenced in a study of T cell repertoires in cytomegalovirus infection (dated by TCRdb to the late 2010s). Turning to the overall study: Donor HLA type was relevant to the analysis, because carriage of CMV infection together with the matching HLA type was indicated by public TCR beta signatures.

The investigation overall reported the following: Cumulative frequency of public TCR beta family members discriminated carriers of CMV infection plus the relevant HLA type in this cohort and an independent approximately 370-donor cohort. The ex vivo response was dominated by HLA-C-restricted CMV-specific TCR beta clonotypes, which also provided the single most frequent clonotype in two of eight donors.

Sequencing relied on an Illumina HiSeq 1500. TCRdb reworked the public reads: Q25 trimming with fastp, MiXCR clone assembly, productive beta chains retained. Entries that share a CDR3 protein sequence are merged under the most common genes and DNA. The sample contains almost 500,000 distinct CDR3 sequences, 11% of them found a single time. Roughly 10% of the sample lies in the top ten. This clonotype was seen at least ten times. Its recognized antigen is unknown. Within one base of it there is no much larger clone, and no base qualities were kept. From the cysteine through the phenylalanine, the CDR3 covers 15 amino acids. Just CDR3 DNA is preserved here, 45 bases in frame from base 1. The germline ends are 20 bases apart after V is trimmed by 6 bases and J by 3 bases. The germline V gene specifies SQVTM as CDR1 and ANQGSEA as CDR2.

Sequenced material: PBMCs. The clonotype was recovered from a human donor in good health (CMV status not recorded). Some clones in this sample may be carry-over from other donors' samples. Recombination joined TRBV29-1 with TRBJ1-1, with an unclear D gene assignment. DNA sequence: TGCAGCGTCCCCATGGGGTCCTCGGGATACACTGAAGCTTTCTTT. This is translated as CSVPMGSSGYTEAFF. With the rest looked up from the reference TRBV29-1 and TRBJ1-1 genes rather than sequenced, the full variable domain is SAVISQKPSRDICQRGTSLTIQCQVDSQVTMMFWYRQQPGQSLTLIATANQGSEATYESGFVIDKFPISRPNLTFSTLTVSNMSPEDSSIYLCSVPMGSSGYTEAFFGQGTRLTVV.